The 20 T cell receptor beta chains below all came from one sample that was sequenced in a study of response to subunit inactivated influenza vaccine. TCRdb independently ran MiXCR on the RT-PCR reads; one entry per CDR3 protein. The repertoire consists of around 650,000 distinct CDR3 sequences, with approximately 15% occurring once and the leading ten covering approximately 10%. Sample: PBMCs from blood, taken approximately 13 days after vaccination. The receptors derive from a man aged 50 or older who received an inactivated influenza vaccine.

The chain carries TRBV11-2 and TRBJ2-6; TRBD2 agrees at 9 bases. The J segment lost 0 bases and the V segment lost 5 bases, leaving 8 bases of the junction unmatched. CDR1 and CDR2 (germline): SGHAT, FQNNGV. The CDR3 runs 18 residues. In DNA, the CDR3 is TGTGCCAGCAGCACCCGGACTAGCGTGTCCTCTGGGGCCAACGTCCTGACTTTC. It codes for CASSTRTSVSSGANVLTF.

This clonotype has at least ten counts. A junction boundary mismatches the germline segment, possibly from a read error. J is TRBJ2-1 and V is TRBV12-3 or TRBV12-4; 8 positions agree with TRBD1. CDR3 size: 13 residues. The CDR3 DNA reads TGCGCCAGCAGCCGACAGGGGAACAATGAGCAGTTCTTC. It is translated as CASSRQGNNEQFF.

This clonotype was counted between two and nine times. The chain has TRBV3-1 and TRBJ2-3, with 7 bases fitting TRBD1. CDR3 length equals 14 residues. Germline V CDR1 and CDR2: LGHDT, YNNKEL (reference sequence). V lost 3 bases, J lost 2 bases, and 2 bases stayed unmatched. CDR3 sequence (DNA): TGTGCCAGCAGCCAGGACAGGCACACAGATACGCAGTATTTT. Its translation: CASSQDRHTDTQYF.

This sequence joins TRBV4-1 and TRBJ1-1; 9 nucleotides align to TRBD1. V lost 3 bases to trimming and J lost 10 bases; unmatched junction nucleotides: 9. Per germline, CDR1 MGHRA and CDR2 YSYEKL. The CDR3 consists of 14 residues. The CDR3 sequence: CASSHPLRQGGAFF. The CDR3 nucleotides are TGCGCCAGCAGCCATCCCCTCAGACAGGGGGGAGCTTTCTTT.

This clonotype turned up a few times. This chain uses TRBV7-3 with TRBJ2-3; D is ambiguous. Trimming shortened V by 4 bases and J by 6 bases, and 11 bases separated the two germline ends. In germline, CDR1 is SGHTA, CDR2 FQGTGA. This CDR3 is 13 amino acids long. CDR3 nucleotide sequence: TGTGCCAGCAGCTCCCCAAGCGTCGATACGCAGTATTTT. Translated, it gives CASSSPSVDTQYF.

This clonotype was picked up a small number of times. CDR3 nucleotides: TGTGCCAGCAGCTTCAATCCGGGGGGCGGTCGATACGAGCAGTACTTC. It translates to CASSFNPGGGRYEQYF. V usage is TRBV7-9 and J usage is TRBJ2-7; possibly TRBD2 for D (7 bases). CDR1 and CDR2 (germline): SEHNR, FQNEAQ (reference sequence). Trimming took off 3 bases at V and 4 bases at J, with 19 bases between the two ends. There are 16 residues in the CDR3.

This chain links TRBV27 with TRBJ2-7, with 10 bases identical to TRBD1. The length of the CDR3 is 15 residues. Germline CDR1 is MNHEY and CDR2 is SMNVEV (reference sequence). The trim removed 4 bases at V and 5 bases at J, leaving 8 bases unmatched. The CDR3, as DNA: TGTGCCAGCAGTTCCCAGACAGGGGGCGTCCACGAGCAGTACTTC. As protein: CASSSQTGGVHEQYF.

The table lists this clonotype with a few counts. V gene TRBV28 combines with J gene TRBJ2-7, with D tentatively TRBD1 (6 bases). The V and J ends lost 3 bases and 7 bases respectively, with 13 bases between them. The CDR3 sequence is 13 residues long. Germline V gene lookup returns CDR1 MDHEN and CDR2 SYDVKM. CDR3 sequence reads: CASSFLGQDEQYF. CDR3 DNA: TGTGCCAGCAGTTTTCTGGGACAAGATGAGCAGTACTTC.

This clonotype was detected only a few times. V and J are TRBV9 and TRBJ1-1, with D uncertain. V lost 2 bases to trimming and J lost 5 bases, with 13 bases between them. Germline CDR1 reads SGDLS; CDR2 reads YYNGEE. The CDR3 has 14 amino acids. The CDR3 sequence is CASSVDFSGTEAFF. CDR3 coding DNA: TGTGCCAGCAGCGTCGATTTCTCAGGTACTGAAGCTTTCTTT.

The chain has TRBV28 and TRBJ1-2; D uncertain. Germline assignment: CDR1 MDHEN and CDR2 SYDVKM. Trimming left V 6 bases short and J 0 bases short, with 8 bases between. The CDR3 is made up of 13 amino acids. CDR3 in amino acids: CASRRTSNYGYTF. CDR3 nucleotides: TGTGCCAGCAGAAGGACGTCTAACTATGGCTACACCTTC.

This clonotype was observed a few times. V and J are TRBV20-1 and TRBJ2-4; a possible D gene is TRBD1 (6 bases). Germline CDR1 reads DFQATT; CDR2 reads SNEGSKA (reference sequence). V was shortened by 0 bases and J by 2 bases, with 23 bases between the two germline ends. The CDR3 has 19 residues. CDR3 region: CSARDLQGSRRGTKNIQYF. CDR3 DNA: TGCAGTGCTAGAGATTTACAGGGAAGTCGAAGAGGGACCAAAAACATTCAGTACTTC.

In its sample, this clonotype was seen a few times. The chain links TRBV12-3 or TRBV12-4 to TRBJ1-2, with TRBD1 as a possible D gene (6 bases). The CDR3 is made up of 15 amino acids. Trimming pared 3 bases from V and 8 bases from J, leaving 19 bases between. The CDR3 region is CASSFLNMGGDGYTF. The DNA for the CDR3 is TGTGCCAGCAGTTTTCTAAATATGGGGGGCGACGGCTACACCTTC.

This clonotype was observed a handful of times. J is TRBJ2-1 and V is TRBV5-1; D remains ambiguous. From germline, CDR1 is SGHRS and CDR2 YFSETQ. The CDR3 runs to 12 residues. Trimming took off 4 bases at V and 8 bases at J, with 10 bases between the two ends. CDR3 coding DNA: TGCGCCAGCAGCCAGACACTTGATGAGCAGTTCTTC. It encodes CASSQTLDEQFF.

The CDR3 nucleotides read TGCGCCAGCAGCCGACACATAGCGGGGTCGGGGTCTGAGCAGTTCTTC. This translates into CASSRHIAGSGSEQFF. This chain connects TRBV4-1 to TRBJ2-1; 8 bases map to TRBD2. Germline lookup yields CDR1 MGHRA and CDR2 YSYEKL. The CDR3 loop spans 16 amino acids. After removal of 4 bases from V and 9 bases from J, the junction contained 14 bases not matched to a gene.

A few counts support this clonotype. V and J are TRBV18 and TRBJ1-6, with a tentative D call TRBD1 (6 bases). The ends were cut back, 3 bases at V and 10 bases at J, with 16 bases in the middle. The length of the CDR3 is 15 residues. Germline V gives CDR1 KGHSH, CDR2 LQKENI. The CDR3 spells CASSPKTGADSPLHF. CDR3 bases: TGTGCCAGCTCACCGAAGACAGGAGCCGACTCACCCCTCCACTTT.

This clonotype was detected only a few times. The rearrangement joins TRBV5-1 to TRBJ2-5; the D gene is possibly TRBD1 (6 bases). Germline CDR1 is SGHRS and CDR2 is YFSETQ. With 4 bases removed from V and 3 bases from J, the gap between germline ends came to 13 bases. The CDR3 length is 14 residues. This chain's CDR3 is CASSRGQGKETQYF. CDR3 nucleotide sequence: TGCGCCAGCAGCCGAGGGCAGGGGAAAGAGACCCAGTACTTC. Filled out from reference TRBV5-1 and TRBJ2-5, the complete variable domain reads KAGVTQTPRYLIKTRGQQVTLSCSPISGHRSVSWYQQTPGQGLQFLFEYFSETQRNKGNFPGRFSGRQFSNSRSEMNVSTLELGDSALYLCASSRGQGKETQYFGPGTRLLVL.

This clonotype appeared a few times. The chain is built from TRBV6-1 and TRBJ2-7, with D unresolved. V was pared by 2 bases and J by 9 bases, with 11 bases between. This CDR3 comprises 12 residues. Germline loops: CDR1 MNHNS, CDR2 SASEGT. The CDR3 sequence: CASSESGPRQYF. Written as DNA, the CDR3 is TGTGCCAGCAGTGAATCCGGGCCCCGGCAGTACTTC.

The chain links TRBV7-2 to TRBJ2-7, with D tentatively TRBD2 (6 bases). The CDR3 is 15 amino acids. Germline loops: CDR1 SGHTA, CDR2 FQGNSA. V was clipped by 5 bases and J by 4 bases, with 18 bases between them. CDR3 nucleotide sequence: TGTGCCAGCAGCGCGCAGGGAGGTCGCGGGTACGAGCAGTACTTC. This encodes CASSAQGGRGYEQYF. Full variable domain (remainder filled in from reference TRBV7-2 and TRBJ2-7): GAGVSQSPSNKVTEKGKDVELRCDPISGHTALYWYRQSLGQGLEFLIYFQGNSAPDKSGLPSDRFSAERTGGSVSTLTIQRTQQEDSAVYLCASSAQGGRGYEQYFGPGTRLTVT.

This clonotype was detected only a few times. The chain is built from TRBV6-1 and TRBJ2-7; 7 nucleotides line up with TRBD1. The CDR3 totals 15 residues. Germline V gene data show CDR1 as MNHNS and CDR2 as SASEGT. Trimming removed 0 bases from V and 0 bases from J; junction bases left unmatched: 2. The CDR3, as DNA: TGTGCCAGCAGTGAAGCCGGACAGGCCTCCTACGAGCAGTACTTC. This encodes CASSEAGQASYEQYF.

The chain has TRBV7-8 and TRBJ2-7; 9 bases are shared with TRBD1. V shed 5 bases and J 3 bases; nucleotides not matched to a gene: 8. The CDR3 is made up of 15 amino acids. The germline V gene encodes CDR1 SGHVS and CDR2 FQNEAQ. The CDR3 DNA sequence: TGTGCCAGCAGCCAAGGACAGGGGAGGTACTACGAGCAGTACTTC. As protein: CASSQGQGRYYEQYF.